This TCR beta chain was captured by sequencing in a study of OX40 agonist ivuxolimab in advanced cancers. The length of the CDR3 is 16 residues. Trimming took off 5 bases at V and 7 bases at J, with 24 bases between the two ends. The germline gives CDR1 SQVTM, CDR2 ANQGSEA. Sequencing was performed with immunoSEQ multiplex PCR; in TCRdb, only in-frame clones are kept and a portion is missing. The sample holds 65,000 to 70,000 clones, roughly 92% seen once. Note on this clone: The sample contains more than one DNA sequence encoding this CDR3.

The TCR sequence derives from an adult with an advanced solid tumor such as melanoma, head and neck, liver or kidney cancer. The sequences come from CD4+ or CD8+ T cells sorted from blood, collected in a trial of the OX40 agonist ivuxolimab. This rearrangement joins TRBV29-1 to TRBJ1-5; TRBD1 might be the D (5 bases). The CDR3: CSVQFSGGGGGQPQHF. In nucleotides, the CDR3 is TGCAGCGTTCAATTCTCGGGAGGCGGGGGGGGGCAGCCCCAGCATTTT.